These T cell receptor beta chains were read from a single sample in a study of blood T cell repertoires in COVID-19. Here immunoSEQ multiplex PCR was the method, and the copy in TCRdb shows in-frame clones only, minus some. The table has about 65,000 clones, 65% to 90% seen once. Sequenced sample: peripheral blood. The receptors come from a man between 50 and 59 years old with COVID-19, enrolled during active disease. The CDR3 runs from the conserved cysteine through the conserved F or W. D genes are given only for firm matches. Not every row has a clone size; where given, it reads once, few, many or a size class.

d_call: .
clone_size: .
v_call: TRBV10-3
j_call: TRBJ1-2
cdr3_aa: CAISESQGRDGYTF
cdr3_nt: TGTGCCATCAGTGAGTCACAGGGTCGAGATGGCTACACCTTC

d_call: .
clone_size: few
v_call: TRBV27
j_call: TRBJ2-5
cdr3_aa: CASSLSFRGQETQYF
cdr3_nt: TGTGCCAGCAGTTTATCGTTTCGCGGGCAAGAGACCCAGTACTTC

d_call: .
clone_size: .
v_call: TRBV2
j_call: TRBJ1-5
cdr3_aa: CASSAEGNQPQHF
cdr3_nt: TGTGCCAGCAGTGCCGAGGGCAATCAGCCCCAGCATTTT

d_call: .
clone_size: .
v_call: TRBV18
j_call: TRBJ1-2
cdr3_aa: CASSPTGPPKGIDYGYTF
cdr3_nt: TGTGCCAGCTCACCAACAGGGCCACCGAAAGGAATCGACTATGGCTACACCTTC

d_call: TRBD2
clone_size: .
v_call: TRBV29-1
j_call: TRBJ2-1
cdr3_aa: CSAAGGRIDEQFF
cdr3_nt: TGCAGCGCTGCGGGCGGGAGGATCGATGAGCAGTTCTTC

d_call: TRBD1
clone_size: .
v_call: TRBV7-9
j_call: TRBJ2-7
cdr3_aa: CASSLVGQGASEQYF
cdr3_nt: TGTGCCAGCAGCTTAGTGGGACAGGGGGCTTCCGAGCAGTACTTC

d_call: TRBD2
clone_size: .
v_call: TRBV11-3
j_call: TRBJ2-1
cdr3_aa: CASSLDKGLAGDVSYNEQFF
cdr3_nt: TGTGCCAGCAGCTTAGATAAGGGACTAGCGGGAGACGTATCCTACAATGAGCAGTTCTTC

d_call: TRBD2
clone_size: .
v_call: TRBV7-9
j_call: TRBJ2-3
cdr3_aa: CASSLAAAGPDTQYF
cdr3_nt: TGTGCCAGCAGCTTAGCGGCAGCGGGGCCAGATACGCAGTATTTT

d_call: .
clone_size: .
v_call: TRBV7-2
j_call: TRBJ1-5
cdr3_aa: CASSLSGNQPQHF
cdr3_nt: TGTGCCAGCAGCTTATCGGGCAATCAGCCCCAGCATTTT

d_call: .
clone_size: once
v_call: TRBV6-6
j_call: TRBJ1-5
cdr3_aa: CATLEGGQPQHF
cdr3_nt: TGTGCCACCCTGGAGGGCGGTCAGCCCCAGCATTTT

d_call: TRBD1
clone_size: .
v_call: TRBV5-1
j_call: TRBJ1-6
cdr3_aa: CASSLEGQYNSPLHF
cdr3_nt: TGCGCCAGCAGCTTGGAGGGACAGTATAATTCACCCCTCCACTTT

d_call: TRBD1
clone_size: .
v_call: TRBV9
j_call: TRBJ1-1
cdr3_aa: CASSSRQGANTEAFF
cdr3_nt: TGTGCCAGCAGCTCAAGACAGGGGGCAAACACTGAAGCTTTCTTT

d_call: TRBD1
clone_size: .
v_call: TRBV2
j_call: TRBJ2-1
cdr3_aa: CASSRQGHEQFF
cdr3_nt: TGTGCCAGCAGTAGACAGGGACATGAGCAGTTCTTC

d_call: .
clone_size: .
v_call: TRBV6-6
j_call: TRBJ2-7
cdr3_aa: CASSRGGRDFSSHYEQYF
cdr3_nt: TGTGCCAGCAGCCGAGGTGGGCGGGATTTCTCTTCCCACTACGAGCAGTACTTC

d_call: .
clone_size: .
v_call: TRBV10-1
j_call: TRBJ1-2
cdr3_aa: CASSEQIGGGYTF
cdr3_nt: TGCGCCAGCAGTGAGCAGATTGGGGGCGGCTACACCTTC

d_call: TRBD1
clone_size: once
v_call: TRBV5-1
j_call: TRBJ1-1
cdr3_aa: CASSPQAGGMNTEAFF
cdr3_nt: TGCGCCAGCAGCCCCCAGGCAGGGGGAATGAACACTGAAGCTTTCTTT

d_call: .
clone_size: .
v_call: TRBV19
j_call: TRBJ2-5
cdr3_aa: CASSNRGGTTAYQETQYF
cdr3_nt: TGTGCCAGTAGTAATAGGGGGGGGACAACCGCGTACCAAGAGACCCAGTACTTC

d_call: TRBD1
clone_size: many
v_call: TRBV13
j_call: TRBJ2-3
cdr3_aa: CASSSGTGLHTQYF
cdr3_nt: TGTGCCAGCAGCTCCGGGACAGGGCTTCATACGCAGTATTTT

d_call: TRBD1
clone_size: once
v_call: TRBV19
j_call: TRBJ1-3
cdr3_aa: CASTQGTAGNTIYF
cdr3_nt: TGTGCCAGTACCCAGGGGACAGCTGGAAACACCATATATTTT

d_call: TRBD1
clone_size: .
v_call: TRBV2
j_call: TRBJ1-4
cdr3_aa: CASRPDRGLEEKLFF
cdr3_nt: TGTGCCAGCAGGCCTGACAGGGGGCTGGAGGAAAAACTGTTTTTT

d_call: .
clone_size: .
v_call: TRBV6-5
j_call: TRBJ1-1
cdr3_aa: CASSYYPGRLNTEAFF
cdr3_nt: TGTGCCAGCAGTTACTACCCGGGGAGGCTGAACACTGAAGCTTTCTTT

d_call: .
clone_size: few
v_call: TRBV7-3
j_call: TRBJ2-3
cdr3_aa: CASSLTRELSDTQYF
cdr3_nt: TGTGCCAGCAGCTTAACCCGGGAGCTGTCAGATACGCAGTATTTT

d_call: TRBD1
clone_size: .
v_call: TRBV7-9
j_call: TRBJ1-1
cdr3_aa: CASSQGQTNTEAFF
cdr3_nt: TGTGCCAGCAGCCAGGGACAGACGAACACTGAAGCTTTCTTT

d_call: .
clone_size: .
v_call: TRBV19
j_call: TRBJ1-3
cdr3_aa: CASSDGGRNTIYF
cdr3_nt: TGTGCCAGTAGTGACGGCGGGAGAAACACCATATATTTT

d_call: .
clone_size: .
v_call: TRBV27
j_call: TRBJ1-1
cdr3_aa: CASSRGWAEAFF
cdr3_nt: TGTGCCAGCAGTCGAGGGTGGGCTGAAGCTTTCTTT

d_call: .
clone_size: .
v_call: TRBV6-2/TRBV6-3
j_call: TRBJ2-7
cdr3_aa: CASSYGWGSSYEQYF
cdr3_nt: TGTGCCAGCAGTTACGGGTGGGGCAGCTCCTACGAGCAGTACTTC

d_call: TRBD1
clone_size: .
v_call: TRBV3-1/TRBV3-2
j_call: TRBJ1-2
cdr3_aa: CASSPRDRGSGYTF
cdr3_nt: TGTGCCAGCAGCCCCAGGGACAGGGGCTCTGGCTACACCTTC

d_call: .
clone_size: .
v_call: TRBV27
j_call: TRBJ2-3
cdr3_aa: CATTGFNTDTQYF
cdr3_nt: TGTGCCACCACAGGGTTTAACACAGATACGCAGTATTTT

d_call: TRBD1
clone_size: few
v_call: TRBV30
j_call: TRBJ1-1
cdr3_aa: CAWSQQGTAEAFF
cdr3_nt: TGTGCCTGGAGTCAACAGGGGACCGCTGAAGCTTTCTTT

d_call: .
clone_size: .
v_call: TRBV9
j_call: TRBJ1-3
cdr3_aa: CASSVYWGDSGNTIYF
cdr3_nt: TGTGCCAGCAGCGTATATTGGGGCGATTCTGGAAACACCATATATTTT

d_call: .
clone_size: .
v_call: TRBV18
j_call: TRBJ2-6
cdr3_aa: CASSPTGSSGANVLTF
cdr3_nt: TGTGCCAGCTCACCGACAGGTAGCTCTGGGGCCAACGTCCTGACTTTC

d_call: .
clone_size: .
v_call: TRBV18
j_call: TRBJ2-7
cdr3_aa: CASSPRQIVEQYF
cdr3_nt: TGTGCCAGCTCACCGCGACAGATTGTGGAGCAGTACTTC

d_call: TRBD2
clone_size: once
v_call: TRBV28
j_call: TRBJ2-3
cdr3_aa: CASTVAGSTDTQYF
cdr3_nt: TGTGCCAGCACGGTAGCGGGAAGCACAGATACGCAGTATTTT

d_call: .
clone_size: .
v_call: TRBV18
j_call: TRBJ2-3
cdr3_aa: CASSPRTPSTDTQYF
cdr3_nt: TGTGCCAGCTCCCCCCGGACACCTAGCACAGATACGCAGTATTTT

d_call: TRBD1
clone_size: few
v_call: TRBV4-1
j_call: TRBJ2-7
cdr3_aa: CASSQDWTGREQYF
cdr3_nt: TGCGCCAGCAGCCAAGATTGGACAGGGCGCGAGCAGTACTTC

d_call: TRBD2
clone_size: .
v_call: TRBV7-2
j_call: TRBJ2-3
cdr3_aa: CASSQSGRAPQDTQYF
cdr3_nt: TGTGCCAGCAGCCAAAGCGGGAGGGCCCCTCAAGATACGCAGTATTTT

d_call: TRBD1
clone_size: .
v_call: TRBV5-6
j_call: TRBJ2-7
cdr3_aa: CASSFRGRMGYEQYF
cdr3_nt: TGTGCCAGCAGCTTCAGGGGGCGCATGGGCTACGAGCAGTACTTC

d_call: .
clone_size: once
v_call: TRBV27
j_call: TRBJ1-1
cdr3_aa: CASKVPGTEAFF
cdr3_nt: TGTGCCAGCAAGGTTCCGGGGACTGAAGCTTTCTTT

d_call: TRBD1
clone_size: .
v_call: TRBV4-1
j_call: TRBJ2-3
cdr3_aa: CASSQATGRELTDTQYF
cdr3_nt: TGCGCCAGCAGCCAAGCGACAGGGCGAGAACTCACAGATACGCAGTATTTT

d_call: .
clone_size: .
v_call: TRBV7-2
j_call: TRBJ2-1
cdr3_aa: CASSPVGGSNEQFF
cdr3_nt: TGTGCCAGCAGCCCCGTTGGGGGGAGCAATGAGCAGTTCTTC

d_call: .
clone_size: .
v_call: TRBV19
j_call: TRBJ2-7
cdr3_aa: CASSPSSLSSYEQYF
cdr3_nt: TGTGCCAGTAGTCCCTCTAGTTTGAGCTCCTACGAGCAGTACTTC

d_call: .
clone_size: .
v_call: TRBV19
j_call: TRBJ2-5
cdr3_aa: CASSIKPLPLGQETQYF
cdr3_nt: TGTGCCAGTAGTATAAAACCTCTACCGCTCGGCCAAGAGACCCAGTACTTC

d_call: TRBD2
clone_size: .
v_call: TRBV29-1
j_call: TRBJ2-3
cdr3_aa: CSVEKWGTSGNPDTQYF
cdr3_nt: TGCAGCGTTGAAAAGTGGGGGACTAGCGGGAACCCAGATACGCAGTATTTT

d_call: .
clone_size: .
v_call: TRBV4-3
j_call: TRBJ2-7
cdr3_aa: CASSQDTGEGYEQYF
cdr3_nt: TGCGCCAGCAGCCAAGATACGGGAGAGGGGTACGAGCAGTACTTC

d_call: .
clone_size: once
v_call: TRBV6-2/TRBV6-3
j_call: TRBJ2-7
cdr3_aa: CASSRQDSYEQYF
cdr3_nt: TGTGCCAGCAGTAGACAGGACTCCTACGAGCAGTACTTC

d_call: .
clone_size: .
v_call: TRBV27
j_call: TRBJ2-7
cdr3_aa: CASSLVAASSYEQYF
cdr3_nt: TGTGCCAGCAGTTTAGTCGCGGCGAGCTCCTACGAGCAGTACTTC

d_call: TRBD2
clone_size: .
v_call: TRBV3-1/TRBV3-2
j_call: TRBJ2-1
cdr3_aa: CASSPKWGGSYNEQFF
cdr3_nt: TGTGCCAGCAGCCCAAAGTGGGGGGGGAGTTACAATGAGCAGTTCTTC

d_call: TRBD1
clone_size: .
v_call: TRBV6-2/TRBV6-3
j_call: TRBJ1-5
cdr3_aa: CASSYSETGGSNQPQHF
cdr3_nt: TGTGCCAGCAGTTACTCCGAGACAGGGGGTAGCAATCAGCCCCAGCATTTT

d_call: .
clone_size: .
v_call: TRBV5-5
j_call: TRBJ2-7
cdr3_aa: CASSLGGVSYEQYF
cdr3_nt: TGTGCCAGCAGCCTAGGGGGGGTTTCCTACGAGCAGTACTTC

d_call: .
clone_size: once
v_call: TRBV28
j_call: TRBJ2-5
cdr3_aa: CASSSTGGWETQYF
cdr3_nt: TGTGCCAGCAGTTCTACTGGGGGCTGGGAGACCCAGTACTTC

d_call: TRBD1
clone_size: .
v_call: TRBV28
j_call: TRBJ1-1
cdr3_aa: CASSSLGQGHTEAFF
cdr3_nt: TGTGCCAGCAGTTCCCTTGGACAGGGGCACACTGAAGCTTTCTTT

d_call: .
clone_size: .
v_call: TRBV7-2
j_call: TRBJ1-1
cdr3_aa: CASSWGVGGTEAFF
cdr3_nt: TGTGCCAGCAGTTGGGGAGTTGGAGGCACTGAAGCTTTCTTT